This T cell receptor beta chain was obtained from a study of blood T cell repertoires in COVID-19 (dated by TCRdb to 2019 to 2021). At the level of the whole study: The collaborator samples originated in the United States, Italy and Spain and spanned the acute and convalescent phases of COVID-19. The material from the prospective study consisted of cDNA or gDNA derived from T cells, B-cell-depleted T cells, or PBMCs. Deeply sampled blood TCRbeta repertoires from subjects exposed to, actively infected with, or recovered from COVID-19 were included in the dataset. A freely available public database, intended as a resource for researchers studying the immune response to SARS-CoV-2, is where the repertoires were released. Samples were obtained from the ongoing ImmuneRACE study (first 160 participants) and from 1,254 subjects provided by 6 global collaborators. A de-identified subject ID, COVID-19 status, age in years and sex were almost always included in the sample metadata. HLA class I and class II types, where available, came from metadata supplied by the sample provider rather than from assay-based typing. Broader findings and caveats from the paper: The quantity of clinical and demographic metadata differed by source and by participant and was supplied without curation.

Each collaborating institution followed its own protocols to collect whole blood in K2EDTA tubes. For TCRbeta analysis, collaborator samples were shipped as frozen whole blood, as isolated PBMCs, or as DNA extracted from either sample type. TCRbeta CDR3 regions were amplified from genomic DNA by means of the immunoSEQ Assay, a bias-controlled multiplex PCR. As for how the authors treated the data: The number of nucleated cells in each sample was estimated by amplification of reference gene primers within the assay. To quantify the absolute abundance of each unique TCRbeta CDR3 rearrangement, sequence reads were collapsed and filtered. For each sample, productive Simpson clonality was calculated by taking the square root of Simpson's diversity index across productive rearrangements. This is the immuneACCESS table as TCRdb keeps it, with only in-frame sequences that have V and J called. A part of the clones is gone; compared with another copy, unresolved V genes explain less than half, and the rest is unexplained. The D gene and trimming were derived from the DNA, and the V and J assignments and clone size from that table. This sample comprises about 250,000 clones, approximately 80% of them detected only once. The leading ten clones occupy around 25% of the sample.

To note about this clone: It has no known antigen specificity. Base quality data are lacking; no much larger clone is found one base away.

CDR1 and CDR2 were assigned from the germline V gene as SGHRS and YFSETQ. Including cysteine and phenylalanine, the CDR3 has 15 amino acids. The sequence is cut down to CDR3 DNA, 45 bases in frame from base 1. V is trimmed back by 0 bases and J by 4 bases, and the junction contains 4 bases that no gene match accounts for. This sequence uses TRBV5-1 and TRBJ1-5; TRBD1 fits 7 bases in the junction. The sequenced sample consisted of peripheral blood. The receptor was derived from a man aged 40-55 years with acute or convalescent COVID-19. This receptor carries the CDR3 CASSLGDRENQPQHF. The nucleotide sequence reads as follows: TGCGCCAGCAGCTTGGGGGACAGAGAAAATCAGCCCCAGCATTTT.